Within the sample, the clone carrying this T cell receptor beta chain is medium-sized. The time point was: sample taken at primary tumor resection. One entry per CDR3 protein, called by TCRdb with MiXCR from the 5' RACE reads. The sample holds around 4,000 distinct CDR3 sequences, around 10% seen once. This specimen belongs to a study of spatial heterogeneity in lung cancer. V lost 0 bases to trimming and J lost 7 bases, with 6 bases between them. The CDR3 sequence is 11 residues long. Germline CDR1 reads GTSNPN; CDR2 reads SVGIG (reference sequence). This rearrangement joins TRBV30 to TRBJ2-5; D is ambiguous. The starting material was normal lung tissue next to the tumor, obtained at surgery. The TCR comes from a female donor with early-stage non-small cell lung cancer. Here the CDR3 reads CAWSVPGTQYF. CDR3 DNA: TGTGCCTGGAGTGTACCCGGGACCCAGTACTTC.